These T cell receptor beta chains were read from a single sample in a study of OX40 agonist ivuxolimab in advanced cancers. Measured with immunoSEQ multiplex PCR; TCRdb has only the in-frame clones, and not every one. This sample carries 81,000 or so clones, approximately 90% of them seen once, and the ten largest clones take 0.45% to 0.6%. This sample comprised CD4+ or CD8+ T cells sorted from blood, obtained in a trial of the OX40 agonist ivuxolimab. Receptors were obtained from an adult with an advanced solid tumor such as melanoma, head and neck, liver or kidney cancer. The CDR3 runs from the conserved cysteine through the conserved F or W. Fields, in order: V gene, J gene, CDR3 protein.

V gene: TRBV11-2; J gene: TRBJ2-1; CDR3 protein: CASSLAPTEQFF
V gene: TRBV11-2; J gene: TRBJ1-5; CDR3 protein: CASSLDMEQPQHF
V gene: TRBV5-1; J gene: TRBJ2-1; CDR3 protein: CASSLYGTGSTSEQFF
V gene: TRBV7-3; J gene: TRBJ2-3; CDR3 protein: CASSAGGLTDTQYF
V gene: TRBV28; J gene: TRBJ2-7; CDR3 protein: CASSQATHSYEQYF
V gene: TRBV18; J gene: TRBJ1-2; CDR3 protein: CASSPGTANYGYTF
V gene: TRBV6-6; J gene: TRBJ1-1; CDR3 protein: CASSYSGGNTEAFF
V gene: TRBV9; J gene: TRBJ1-6; CDR3 protein: CASTNGQGHNSPLHF
V gene: TRBV20-1; J gene: TRBJ1-4; CDR3 protein: CSARGERLFF
V gene: TRBV6-5; J gene: TRBJ1-2; CDR3 protein: CASGRLPNYGYTF
V gene: TRBV6-1; J gene: TRBJ1-1; CDR3 protein: CASSTGNTEAFF
V gene: TRBV7-2; J gene: TRBJ1-3; CDR3 protein: CASSPDSASGNTIYF
V gene: TRBV7-2; J gene: TRBJ2-3; CDR3 protein: CASSAGDTQYF
V gene: TRBV14; J gene: TRBJ2-1; CDR3 protein: CASSQDRGGEQFF
V gene: TRBV25-1; J gene: TRBJ2-7; CDR3 protein: CASSANGLAGAYEQYF
V gene: TRBV6-6; J gene: TRBJ2-1; CDR3 protein: CAISESSRGDEQFF
V gene: TRBV6-5; J gene: TRBJ2-1; CDR3 protein: CASHTQGKDEQFF
V gene: TRBV18; J gene: TRBJ1-1; CDR3 protein: CASSRQGAGVNTEAFF
V gene: TRBV5-6; J gene: TRBJ2-6; CDR3 protein: CASSTVARPNAGANVLTF
V gene: TRBV7-2; J gene: TRBJ2-7; CDR3 protein: CASSSGVRSYEQYF
V gene: TRBV19; J gene: TRBJ1-5; CDR3 protein: CASSQGQGNQPQHF
V gene: TRBV5-1; J gene: TRBJ1-3; CDR3 protein: CASSYGATGSGNTIYF
V gene: TRBV2; J gene: TRBJ2-3; CDR3 protein: CASSEVMGQGRGSSTDTQYF
V gene: TRBV6-4; J gene: TRBJ2-2; CDR3 protein: CASQGQNTGELFF
V gene: TRBV7-2; J gene: TRBJ1-1; CDR3 protein: CASSSSFGSEAFF
V gene: TRBV9; J gene: TRBJ2-2; CDR3 protein: CASKKEGPNTGELFF
V gene: TRBV6-5; J gene: TRBJ2-5; CDR3 protein: CASSRGTFQETQYF
V gene: TRBV10-3; J gene: TRBJ1-4; CDR3 protein: CAISVEQSNEKLFF
V gene: TRBV18; J gene: TRBJ1-5; CDR3 protein: CASALQGSDQPQHF
V gene: TRBV5-4; J gene: .; CDR3 protein: CASSLARSYEQYF
V gene: TRBV7-2; J gene: TRBJ1-1; CDR3 protein: CASSLAWQGTEAFF
V gene: TRBV9; J gene: TRBJ2-7; CDR3 protein: CASSVSPGQGYEQYF
V gene: TRBV6-4; J gene: TRBJ2-5; CDR3 protein: CASSRRGGAEETQYF
V gene: TRBV7-2; J gene: TRBJ2-2; CDR3 protein: CASSLSGNTGELFF
V gene: TRBV27; J gene: TRBJ1-2; CDR3 protein: CASSFQGSNYGYTF
V gene: TRBV19; J gene: TRBJ1-5; CDR3 protein: CASSSRSGNQPQHF
V gene: TRBV2; J gene: TRBJ1-6; CDR3 protein: CASSPAGGNSYNSPLHF
V gene: TRBV11-2; J gene: TRBJ2-1; CDR3 protein: CASSLIGTGIEQFF
V gene: TRBV5-4; J gene: TRBJ1-4; CDR3 protein: CASSPPGTTEKLFF
V gene: TRBV11-2; J gene: TRBJ2-1; CDR3 protein: CASSLSGGADAGEQFF
V gene: TRBV9; J gene: TRBJ2-3; CDR3 protein: CASSVAYYRGTDTQYF
V gene: TRBV7-2; J gene: TRBJ2-5; CDR3 protein: CASSFSPAVGVQETQYF